These 7 T cell receptor beta chains were sequenced from one sample in a study of blood T cell repertoires in COVID-19. This table comes from immunoSEQ multiplex PCR, and its TCRdb copy is limited to in-frame clones, with some not included. The sample yields under 200,000 clones, approximately 90% seen once. Sample: peripheral blood. Every receptor here comes from a man between 35 and 55 years old with active or convalescent COVID-19.

The chain is built from TRBV7-9 and TRBJ2-3; no clear D. The CDR3 is 14 amino acids. The germline CDR1 and CDR2 sequences are SEHNR and FQNEAQ (reference sequence). Trimming took 0 bases from V and 2 from J, leaving 6 bases between them. The DNA for the CDR3 is TGTGCCAGCAGCTTAGCGCTACCCACAGATACGCAGTATTTT. This sequence encodes CASSLALPTDTQYF.

The J gene is TRBJ2-1, the V gene TRBV29-1; TRBD2 is a possible D gene (5 bases). This CDR3 region has 13 residues. Germline CDR1 is SQVTM and CDR2 is ANQGSEA. V was pared by 3 bases and J by 5 bases, with 11 bases between. This chain's CDR3 is CSVDSRADNEQFF. The CDR3 coding sequence is TGCAGCGTTGATTCGCGGGCTGACAATGAGCAGTTCTTC.

This chain uses TRBV5-1 with TRBJ2-6, with 7 bases identical to TRBD1. J lost 2 bases, V lost 4 bases, and 6 bases had no gene match. Germline CDR1 is SGHRS and CDR2 is YFSETQ. The CDR3 runs to 16 residues. The CDR3 here is CASSLTGTTGANVLTF. CDR3 coding DNA: TGCGCCAGCAGCCTGACAGGGACCACTGGGGCCAACGTCCTGACTTTC.

CDR3 sequence (DNA): TGTGCCAGTAGTAGGGACAGAGCAACTAATGAAAAACTGTTTTTT. This sequence encodes CASSRDRATNEKLFF. The V call is TRBV19, the J call TRBJ1-4, with 7 positions matching TRBD1. Looked up from germline, CDR1 is LNHDA and CDR2 is SQIVND (reference sequence). The CDR3 sequence is 15 residues long. The V and J ends lost 4 bases and 0 bases, in that order; junction bases with no gene match: 2.

CDR3: CASSQEQANEQFF. Written as DNA, the CDR3 is TGTGCCAGCTCACAAGAGCAGGCTAATGAGCAGTTCTTC. This chain connects TRBV18 to TRBJ2-1; no firm D call. The CDR3 consists of 13 residues. V lost 4 bases and J 7 bases, leaving 11 bases between the germline ends. From germline, CDR1 is KGHSH and CDR2 LQKENI.

The V gene is TRBV5-1, the J gene TRBJ1-1, with 9 bases aligning to TRBD1. Per the germline V gene, CDR1 is SGHRS and CDR2 is YFSETQ. The CDR3 consists of 14 residues. The trim removed 4 bases at V and 6 bases at J, leaving 7 bases unmatched. In nucleotides, the CDR3 is TGCGCCAGCAGCCCGGGGGGACAGGGATCTGAAGCTTTCTTT. Its translation: CASSPGGQGSEAFF. Combining the CDR3 with reference TRBV5-1 and TRBJ1-1 gives the whole variable domain KAGVTQTPRYLIKTRGQQVTLSCSPISGHRSVSWYQQTPGQGLQFLFEYFSETQRNKGNFPGRFSGRQFSNSRSEMNVSTLELGDSALYLCASSPGGQGSEAFFGQGTRLTVV.

The CDR3 protein is CASSQDLTGAYNSPLHF. CDR3 nucleotide sequence: TGCGCCAGCAGCCAAGATTTGACAGGGGCCTATAATTCACCCCTCCACTTT. The rearrangement uses TRBV4-3 and TRBJ1-6; TRBD1 matches at 8 bases. Trimming removed 0 bases from V and 2 bases from J; junction bases left unmatched: 3. This CDR3 comprises 17 residues. The germline V gene has CDR1 LGHNA and CDR2 YSLEER.